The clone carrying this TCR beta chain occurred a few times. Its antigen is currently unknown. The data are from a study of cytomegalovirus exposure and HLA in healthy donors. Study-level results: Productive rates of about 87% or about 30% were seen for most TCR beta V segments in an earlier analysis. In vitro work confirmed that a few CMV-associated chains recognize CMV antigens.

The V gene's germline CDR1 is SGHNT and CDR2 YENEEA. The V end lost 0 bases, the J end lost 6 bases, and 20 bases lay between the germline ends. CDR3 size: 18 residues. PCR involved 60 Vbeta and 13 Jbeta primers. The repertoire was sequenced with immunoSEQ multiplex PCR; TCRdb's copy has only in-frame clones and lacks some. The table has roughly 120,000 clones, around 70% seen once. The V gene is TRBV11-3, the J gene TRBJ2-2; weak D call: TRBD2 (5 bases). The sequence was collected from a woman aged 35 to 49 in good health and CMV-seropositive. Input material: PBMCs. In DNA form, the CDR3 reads TGTGCCAGCAGCTTAGATCTAATCGGGGTGAGGCCCCCCGGGGAGCTGTTTTTT. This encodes CASSLDLIGVRPPGELFF.